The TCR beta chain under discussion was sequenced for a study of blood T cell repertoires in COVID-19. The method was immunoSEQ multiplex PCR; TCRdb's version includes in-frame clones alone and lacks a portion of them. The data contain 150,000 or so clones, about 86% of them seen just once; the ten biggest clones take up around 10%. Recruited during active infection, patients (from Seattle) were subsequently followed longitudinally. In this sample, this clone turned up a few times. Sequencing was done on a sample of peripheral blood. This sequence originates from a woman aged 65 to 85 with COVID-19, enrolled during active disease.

In nucleotides, the CDR3 is TGTGCCAGCAGCTTAGAGATCGGCCAGGGGGGAAATTCACCCCTCCACTTT. Its translation: CASSLEIGQGGNSPLHF. This chain links TRBV5-4 with TRBJ1-6, with 7 bases that match TRBD1. Unmatched junction bases numbered 12, after V lost 2 bases and J lost 7 bases. CDR1 and CDR2 from the germline V gene are SGHNT and YYREEE (reference sequence). This CDR3 spans 17 amino acids.